These 2 T cell receptor beta chains came from one sample sequenced in a study of cytomegalovirus exposure and HLA in healthy donors. Primers included in the PCR were 60 Vbeta and 13 Jbeta primers. Measured with immunoSEQ multiplex PCR; TCRdb has only the in-frame clones, and not every one. The table for this sample gives tens of thousands of clones. The sample comprised PBMCs. The receptors were gathered from a man aged 18 to 29 in good health and CMV-seropositive.

The V call is TRBV6-4, the J call TRBJ2-3; D possibly corresponds to TRBD2 (5 bases). The CDR3 totals 15 residues. Germline CDR1 reads MRHNA; CDR2 reads SNTAGT. With 3 bases removed from V and 0 bases from J, the gap between germline ends came to 10 bases. Here the CDR3 reads CASSDSGGSTDTQYF. CDR3 nucleotide sequence: TGTGCCAGCAGTGATAGTGGCGGGAGCACAGATACGCAGTATTTT.

The chain recombines TRBV5-1 with TRBJ1-2; tentative D call: TRBD1 (5 bases). Between the trimmed V and J ends, which lost 5 bases and 2 bases, there was a span of 10 bases. This CDR3 is built from 13 residues. Germline V gene sequence: CDR1 SGHRS, CDR2 YFSETQ. CDR3 in amino acids: CASSSTANYGYTF. The CDR3 coding sequence is TGCGCCAGCAGTTCGACAGCGAACTATGGCTACACCTTC.